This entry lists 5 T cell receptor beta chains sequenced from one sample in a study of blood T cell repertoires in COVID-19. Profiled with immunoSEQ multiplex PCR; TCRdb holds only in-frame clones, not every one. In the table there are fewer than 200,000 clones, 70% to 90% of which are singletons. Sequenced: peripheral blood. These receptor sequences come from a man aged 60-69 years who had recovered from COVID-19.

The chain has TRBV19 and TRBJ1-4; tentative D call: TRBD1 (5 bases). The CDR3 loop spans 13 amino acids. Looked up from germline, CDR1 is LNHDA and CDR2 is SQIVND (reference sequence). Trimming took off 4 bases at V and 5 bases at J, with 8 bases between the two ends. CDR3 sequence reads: CASSTGANEKLFF. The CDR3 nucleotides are TGTGCCAGTAGTACTGGGGCGAATGAAAAACTGTTTTTT.

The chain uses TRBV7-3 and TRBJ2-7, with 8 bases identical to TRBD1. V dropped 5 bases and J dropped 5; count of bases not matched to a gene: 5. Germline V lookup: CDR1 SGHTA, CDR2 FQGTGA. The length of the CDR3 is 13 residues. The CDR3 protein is CASSGQGRDEQYF. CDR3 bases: TGTGCCAGCAGCGGACAGGGAAGGGACGAGCAGTACTTC.

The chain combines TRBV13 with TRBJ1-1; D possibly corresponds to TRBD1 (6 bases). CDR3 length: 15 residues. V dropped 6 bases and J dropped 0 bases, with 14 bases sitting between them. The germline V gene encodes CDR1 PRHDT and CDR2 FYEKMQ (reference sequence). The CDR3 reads CASRGRGGMNTEAFF. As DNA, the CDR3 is TGTGCCAGCAGGGGGAGGGGGGGTATGAACACTGAAGCTTTCTTT.

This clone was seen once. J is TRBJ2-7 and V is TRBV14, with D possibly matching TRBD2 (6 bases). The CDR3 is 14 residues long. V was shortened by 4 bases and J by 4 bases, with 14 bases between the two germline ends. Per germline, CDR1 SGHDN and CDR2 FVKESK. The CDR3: CASSPWDGGYEQYF. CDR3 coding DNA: TGTGCCAGCAGCCCATGGGACGGAGGGTACGAGCAGTACTTC.

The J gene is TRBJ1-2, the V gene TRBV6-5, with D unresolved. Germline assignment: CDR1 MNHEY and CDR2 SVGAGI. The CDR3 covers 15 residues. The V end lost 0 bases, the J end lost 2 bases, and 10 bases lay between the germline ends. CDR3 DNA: TGTGCCAGCAGTTACTCGTTGTCCAGGAACTATGGCTACACCTTC. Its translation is CASSYSLSRNYGYTF.